The T cell receptor (beta chain) described here comes from a study of a mutant IDH1 vaccine in newly diagnosed glioma. Across the study: The treated group averaged 40.4 years old and was around 62% male, roughly 40% female.

Data came from immunoSEQ multiplex PCR; TCRdb stores just in-frame clones and leaves some out. This sample has around 62,000 clones; over 75% occur once, and the top ten carry roughly 1.9%. CDR1 and CDR2 (germline): GTSNPN, SVGIG (reference sequence). The length of the CDR3 is 9 residues. Between the trimmed V and J ends, which lost 5 bases and 9 bases, there was a span of 2 bases. Regarding this clone: The antigen is unknown.

Study results and limitations: Vaccination elicited immune responses in 93.3% of patients.

Stated time point: week 11, during vaccination. Vaccinated patients received 300 ug of mutant IDH1 20-mer peptide per dose, with topical imiquimod. The rearrangement joins TRBV30 to TRBJ1-6; D remains unclear. The clonotype comes from a man in his forties with glioma. The sequenced sample was PBMCs, obtained from a glioma patient whose treatment included an IDH1 peptide vaccine. DNA for the CDR3: TGTGCCTGGGGTTCACCCCTCCACTTT. Amino acid sequence: CAWGSPLHF.